This TCR beta chain comes out of a study of blood T cell repertoires in COVID-19. The method was immunoSEQ multiplex PCR; TCRdb's version includes in-frame clones alone and lacks a portion of them. This repertoire shows 300,000 to 350,000 clones, over 75% found once; its top ten account for under 2.5%. Looked up from germline, CDR1 is MNHEY and CDR2 is SMNVEV (reference sequence). The CDR3 has 13 residues. Between the trimmed V and J ends, which lost 6 bases and 0 bases, there was a span of 8 bases. This clone has a single count. The TCR was taken from a man in his thirties or forties who had recovered from COVID-19. Sequenced input: PBMCs or T cells enriched from blood (not recorded which). V usage is TRBV27 and J usage is TRBJ1-1; no clear D. CDR3 sequence (DNA): TGTGCCAGCAGCGAGTACCTGAACACTGAAGCTTTCTTT. This codes for CASSEYLNTEAFF.